This TCR beta chain was documented in a study of T cells in Graves' hyperthyroidism and ophthalmopathy. Trimming removed 7 bases from V and 0 bases from J, with 12 bases in between. The CDR3 runs to 15 residues. The germline V gene encodes CDR1 SNHLY and CDR2 FYNNEI. Amplified regions were TCR beta CDR3 sequences from RNA transcripts. Primed by the HTBI set, a first-round RT-PCR was run on the TCR CDR3. MiXCR, run by TCRdb on the multiplex PCR reads, gives a single entry per CDR3 protein. The profile shows about 570,000 distinct CDR3 sequences, about 43% of them singletons. The rearrangement joins TRBV2 to TRBJ2-2; D ambiguous. The sequenced material came from peripheral blood or thyroid tissue (not recorded which). This TCR came from an adult woman with Graves' disease, either hyperthyroidism or ophthalmopathy (not recorded which). CDR3 nucleotide sequence: TGTGCCAGCACCACCATCTTCGCGAACACCGGGGAGCTGTTTTTT. This sequence encodes CASTTIFANTGELFF. The whole variable domain, filled in from reference TRBV2 and TRBJ2-2, reads EPEVTQTPSHQVTQMGQEVILRCVPISNHLYFYWYRQILGQKVEFLVSFYNNEISEKSEIFDDQFSVERPDGSNFTLKIRSTKLEDSAMYFCASTTIFANTGELFFGEGSRLTVL.